The 13 T cell receptor beta chains presented below share a single source sample, sequenced in a study of identifying expanded T cells in peripheral blood (dated by TCRdb to 2018 to 2020). Library method: the immunoSEQ multiplex PCR assay. TCRdb stores this immuneACCESS table with in-frame sequences only. Part of the clones is absent; in the studies checked, under half of the shortfall reflects unresolved V genes, and no reason is known for the rest. The sample yields 100,000 to 150,000 clones; more than 75% were counted once. Less than 4% of the sample is in the top ten clones. The sample taken for sequencing was blood. All receptors come from a person aged 18-69 years in good health.

The chain links TRBV7-2 to TRBJ2-5, with 11 bases lining up with TRBD1. The J segment lost 5 bases and the V segment lost 1 base, leaving 9 bases of the junction unmatched. The CDR3 has 17 residues. Germline V gene lookup returns CDR1 SGHTA and CDR2 FQGNSA. This CDR3 is CASSLVRTGGLGETQYF. For the CDR3, the DNA is TGTGCCAGCAGCTTAGTACGGACAGGGGGCTTGGGGGAGACCCAGTACTTC.

The chain is built from TRBV9 and TRBJ2-7; 7 bases fit TRBD2. The ends lost 0 bases at V and 6 bases at J; junction bases unmatched: 12. Germline values: CDR1 SGDLS, CDR2 YYNGEE. CDR3 length: 16 residues. CDR3 DNA sequence: TGTGCCAGCAGCGTAGATGTGTTGGGAGGGGCGAGCGAGCAGTACTTC. As protein: CASSVDVLGGASEQYF.

This clone was picked up a small number of times. The rearrangement uses TRBV7-3 and TRBJ2-1; a possible D gene is TRBD2 (6 bases). The CDR3 loop spans 12 amino acids. Trimming stripped 3 bases from V and 11 bases from J, with 11 bases between. The V gene's germline CDR1 is SGHTA and CDR2 FQGTGA. The chain's CDR3 is CASSLGGAQQFF. The CDR3 coding sequence is TGTGCCAGCAGCTTGGGGGGAGCCCAGCAGTTCTTC.

This clone has a handful of counts. This chain links TRBV25-1 with TRBJ2-7; D possibly corresponds to TRBD1 (5 bases). V lost 2 bases, J lost 1 base, and 9 bases lay in between. This CDR3 spans 14 amino acids. Germline CDR1 MGHDK, CDR2 SYGVNS. The CDR3 loop is CASSEQGQSYEQYF. CDR3 nucleotide sequence: TGTGCCAGCAGTGAACAGGGCCAATCCTACGAGCAGTACTTC.

The rearrangement uses TRBV18 and TRBJ2-2; D is uncertain. This CDR3 has 12 residues. V was pared by 4 bases and J by 8 bases, with 8 bases between. CDR1 KGHSH and CDR2 LQKENI come from the germline V gene. For the CDR3, the DNA is TGTGCCAGCTCACTCACAGCTGGGGAGCTGTTTTTT. Translation: CASSLTAGELFF.

The rearrangement joins TRBV4-1 to TRBJ2-5; 7 bases agree with TRBD1. Per germline, CDR1 MGHRA and CDR2 YSYEKL. The trim removed 3 bases at V and 1 base at J, leaving 8 bases unmatched. The CDR3 totals 16 residues. The CDR3 DNA reads TGCGCCAGCAGCCATCCAGGGGACAGAATCCAAGAGACCCAGTACTTC. Translation gives CASSHPGDRIQETQYF.

With respect to this clone: This CDR3 is also generated by other DNA sequences in the sample. The chain carries TRBV19 and TRBJ1-4; D is uncertain. The CDR3 has 15 residues. V was shortened by 9 bases and J by 3 bases, with 17 bases between the two germline ends. Per germline, CDR1 LNHDA and CDR2 SQIVND (reference sequence). CDR3 nucleotide sequence: TGTGCCAGCAGTCGGGGAAAGGGAGCTAATGAAAAACTGTTTTTT. It is translated as CASSRGKGANEKLFF. The variable domain in full, completed from reference TRBV19 and TRBJ1-4, reads DGGITQSPKYLFRKEGQNVTLSCEQNLNHDAMYWYRQDPGQGLRLIYYSQIVNDFQKGDIAEGYSVSREKKESFPLTVTSAQKNPTAFYLCASSRGKGANEKLFFGSGTQLSVL.

V is TRBV6-5 and J is TRBJ2-7, with D perhaps being TRBD1 or TRBD2 (5 bases each). The germline V gene encodes CDR1 MNHEY and CDR2 SVGAGI. The CDR3 loop spans 15 amino acids. The V end lost 7 bases, the J end lost 2 bases, and 18 bases lay between the germline ends. CDR3 sequence: CASTPTGSGPYEQYF. Here the CDR3 DNA reads TGTGCCAGCACCCCCACAGGTTCGGGGCCCTACGAGCAGTACTTC.

This chain uses TRBV5-5 with TRBJ1-1; 7 nucleotides agree with TRBD1. The J segment lost 0 bases and the V segment lost 1 base, leaving 3 bases of the junction unmatched. This CDR3 region has 15 residues. The germline V gene has CDR1 SGHKS and CDR2 YYEKEE (reference sequence). The CDR3 sequence: CASSLRQGMNTEAFF. The CDR3 bases are TGTGCCAGCAGCTTGCGACAGGGTATGAACACTGAAGCTTTCTTT. Full variable domain (remainder filled in from reference TRBV5-5 and TRBJ1-1): DAGVTQSPTHLIKTRGQQVTLRCSPISGHKSVSWYQQVLGQGPQFIFQYYEKEERGRGNFPDRFSARQFPNYSSELNVNALLLGDSALYLCASSLRQGMNTEAFFGQGTRLTVV.

The chain recombines TRBV12-5 with TRBJ1-2; D unclear. Germline values: CDR1 LGHNT, CDR2 FRNRAP. CDR3 length: 13 amino acids. Trimming removed 6 bases from V and 1 base from J, with 9 bases in between. The CDR3 protein is CASGGISNYGYTF. The CDR3 DNA reads TGTGCTAGTGGCGGCATCAGTAACTATGGCTACACCTTC.

This sequence joins TRBV6-6 and TRBJ2-7, with TRBD1 matching 8 bases. Looked up from germline, CDR1 is MNHNY and CDR2 is SVGAGI (reference sequence). The V and J ends lost 6 bases and 2 bases, in that order; junction bases with no gene match: 9. This CDR3 contains 15 residues. The CDR3 nucleotides are TGTGCCAGCAGGAACGCCGGGACAGGTACCTACGAGCAGTACTTC. It translates to CASRNAGTGTYEQYF.

The chain employs TRBV10-1 and TRBJ1-1; weak D call: TRBD1 (6 bases). The CDR3 consists of 11 residues. Germline V gene data show CDR1 as WNHNN and CDR2 as SYGVQD (reference sequence). V lost 10 bases and J lost 9, with 15 bases in between. In DNA form, the CDR3 reads TGCGCCAAACTACGACAGGACCAAGCTTTCTTT. Its translation is CAKLRQDQAFF.

V and J are TRBV5-4 and TRBJ1-5, with 8 bases fitting TRBD1. The ends lost 1 base at V and 11 bases at J; junction bases unmatched: 17. The germline V gene has CDR1 SGHNT and CDR2 YYREEE (reference sequence). The CDR3 loop spans 17 amino acids. The CDR3 here is CASSLLPGGKELSAQHF. In DNA form, the CDR3 reads TGTGCCAGCAGCTTGCTGCCAGGGGGCAAGGAGCTTTCGGCCCAGCATTTT.